The clone carrying this T cell receptor beta chain was found a few times. Antigen unknown. Looked up from germline, CDR1 is MNHEY and CDR2 is SMNVEV (reference sequence). This CDR3 spans 14 amino acids. The record originates from a study of beta chain features in type 1 diabetes. Findings and limits, study-wide: Moderate yet significant TCRB CDR3 shortening was seen in Type 1 diabetes patients in all four CD4+ subsets. PCR could preferentially amplify shorter templates, alike in patients and controls. Among type 1 diabetes patients, VDJ junctions had fewer insertions and more deletions.

cDNA synthesis used the whole RNA isolate, giving expressed TCRB sequences. TCRdb's table, derived via immunoSEQ multiplex PCR, lists solely in-frame clones and lacks some. The profile covers around 430,000 clones, with around 28% appearing a single time and around 0.065% taken by the ten largest. Source material: naive CD4+ T cells from blood. The gene calls are TRBV27 and TRBJ2-5; 8 bases are a match to TRBD2. The better agreement between TRBJ2-7 and the DNA end casts doubt on the J call. The source of this sequence is a man between 18 and 35 years old in good health. DNA of the CDR3: TGTGCCAGCAGTTTATCGAGGCTAGCGGGCGAGCAGTACTTC. Protein product: CASSLSRLAGEQYF.